The following is a T cell receptor (beta chain) sequence with its context. The target antigen is unknown. According to the study, TCR beta libraries were built with iRepertoire HTBI primers and CDR3-region Arm-PCR. TCRdb processed the multiplex PCR reads anew with MiXCR; each CDR3 protein has one entry. The sample gives fewer than 400,000 distinct CDR3 sequences, over 15% of which show up once; less than 40% is in the top ten. These data come from a study of regulatory T cells in long-lasting Graves disease. Study background: New Graves' disease cases had less than 3 months of antithyroid drugs.

Sample time point: newly diagnosed GD, antithyroid drugs for less than 3 months. From PBMCs, RNA was extracted and then used to make the TCR library. Investigators report Graves' disease was diagnosed under American Thyroid Association guidelines. EDTA tubes received about 8.2 milliliters of drawn peripheral blood. Study outcomes and limitations: The number of shared public clonotypes was higher in persistent patients (approximately 3,000) than new patients (approximately 1,000).

The sequencing used peripheral blood mononuclear cells (PBMCs), collected at new diagnosis, from a patient treated with antithyroid drugs. The receptor was derived from a female donor with Graves disease.

CDR3 sequence (DNA): TGTGCCAGCAACTCTAACGACGGGGGGGATTCACCCCTCCACTTT. Translated: CASNSNDGGDSPLHF. The chain joins TRBV6-1 to TRBJ1-6, with a weak D call TRBD1 (5 bases). Germline values: CDR1 MNHNS, CDR2 SASEGT. The CDR3 is 15 residues long. V was trimmed by 7 bases and J by 8 bases, leaving 18 bases between them.